A single TCR beta chain is shown here with its context. This clonotype occurred a few times. Its antigen has not been determined. No base qualities exist here, and no much larger clone lies one base off it. CDR1 is given as DFQATT and CDR2 as SNEGSKA, both from the germline V gene (reference sequence). From its cysteine to its phenylalanine, the CDR3 spans 14 amino acids. Here the CDR3 DNA is all that survives: 42 bases in frame from base 1. V ends up 7 bases short and J 3 bases short, with an unmatched junction base count of 11. Library preparation used PCR. DNA from cultured CD4+ T cells underwent TCR sequencing with the Oncomine TCR Beta short-read assay at the Johns Hopkins FTIC core. The QIAamp micro DNA kit was used to extract genomic DNA from the cultured CD4+ T cells. Oncomine TCR Beta libraries made from cultured CD4+ T cells were pooled using unique dual indexes and sequenced on an Illumina iSeq 100. The paper's processing steps were these. Non-productive sequences were filtered out, and CDR3s that did not start with C, did not end with F or W, or were shorter than 7 amino acids were discarded. Antigen-specific clonotypes were identified using the MANAFEST web application through comparison of peptide-stimulated wells with reference and other culture wells. For a clone to be called positive, the clone needed an FDR below 0.05, an odds ratio above 5, and a productive frequency above 0.1% in at least two of three replicate wells. A clonotype counted as cross-reactive if it showed significant expansion both in the SARS-CoV-2 spike wells and in at least one common cold coronavirus spike condition. Levenshtein distances (stringdist) and unrooted phylogenetic trees (ape) in R version 3.6.1 were used to assess CDR3 homology. Through fastp at Q25 and MiXCR, TCRdb rebuilt clones from the public reads, retaining in-frame beta chains. Rows with one shared CDR3 protein collapse into an entry with the most common genes and DNA. These V and J calls originate from TCRdb's pipeline instead of the authors' own analysis. The table for this sample lists just over 15,000 distinct CDR3 sequences; roughly 49% of them were counted only once. The ten top clones hold 16% of the sample.

This entry is derived from a study of vaccination and CD4 T cells after COVID-19 (dated by TCRdb to between 2022 and 2023). About the study as a whole: Convalescent patients had a positive SARS-CoV-2 result on nasal swab PCR, and of these patients, several had mild disease and one had severe disease. The convalescent cohort included six males and four females, with two Hispanic individuals, seven Caucasians, two Asians and one multiracial person. Two doses of either the Pfizer-BioNTech BNT162b2 vaccine (n=8) or the Moderna mRNA-1273 vaccine (n=2) were administered to participants. Post-COVID blood samples were collected from convalescent patients a median of around 100 days after diagnosis, with a range of about 30 to 161 days. Post-vaccine blood samples were obtained a median of around 74 days after the second vaccine dose, with a range of about 12 to 241 days. Overlapping spike peptide pools from SARS-CoV-2 and from the common cold coronaviruses HCoV-NL63, HCoV-OC43 and HCoV-229E were used as culture stimuli. Control cultures used a CEFX viral epitope pool as positive control, an HIV-1 Nef peptide pool as negative control, or no peptide. In ten to eleven COVID-19 convalescent patients and a handful of infection-naive healthy vaccine recipients, the spike-specific CD4+ TCR repertoire before mRNA vaccination was compared with the repertoire after mRNA vaccination.

What the treatment or condition label conveys for this sample: roughly ten-day PBMC culture with coronavirus spike peptide pools or control peptides (ViraFEST assay). To expand antigen-specific T cells with peptide pools and then pick out the expanded clonotypes through TCR sequencing, the study relied on the ViraFEST assay. The positive SARS-CoV-2 PCR tests of the convalescent patients were dated from March to December 2020, before the Alpha, Beta and Delta variants emerged in the United States. Each well held 1.5 million to 2.5 million PBMCs cultured with approximately 10 ug/ml peptide pools in IMDM containing approximately 4.8% human AB serum and roughly 9 IU/ml IL-2. On days 3 and 7, half of the culture medium was replaced with fresh IL-2-containing medium. CD4+ T cells were isolated after roughly eleven days of culture through negative selection using the EasySep CD4+ T cell isolation kit. Ficoll-Paque Plus gradient centrifugation was used to isolate PBMCs from whole blood, and the isolated PBMCs were then either used fresh or cryopreserved at -140C. Culture conditions were generally each tested in triplicate wells.

Summary of the overall study and its limitations: In convalescent patients, a median around 90% of post-vaccine SARS-CoV-2-reactive clones were detected only after vaccination, and vaccine-specific priming was suggested by this finding. Nearly all vaccine-specific clones in convalescent patients (304 of 307) were mono-reactive for SARS-CoV-2 spike rather than cross-reactive with common cold coronaviruses. The number of convalescent patients in the study was relatively small, and the study did not examine early timepoints following natural infection. The median number of SARS-CoV-2-reactive clonotypes rose from roughly 20 after infection to a few dozen after vaccination, but the change was not significant.

This TCR came from a human donor who had recovered from COVID-19. Recombination linked TRBV20-1 to TRBJ1-1, with 7 bases matching TRBD1. The source material was CD4+ T cells from blood, cultured in vitro, sampled before SARS-CoV-2 vaccination. The DNA is as follows: TGCAGTGTCTCCGGACAGGCCTTTGACACTGAAGCTTTCTTT. Its translation reads: CSVSGQAFDTEAFF.